This entry lists 2 T cell receptor beta chains sequenced from one sample in a study of T-cell memory formation after mild COVID-19 (dated by TCRdb to about 2021). Receptor amplification or capture employed 5' RACE. The run used an Illumina NovaSeq 6000. TCRdb redid the processing of the public reads, applying fastp at Q25 and MiXCR, and retained in-frame beta chains. Entries that share a CDR3 protein sequence are merged under the most common genes and DNA. This sample has around 310,000 distinct CDR3 sequences in its table, and approximately 15% of those were observed once. Clones ranked in the top ten supply 20% to 25% of the sample. The specimen was PBMCs or a T cell subset sorted from them (not recorded which). The receptors shown here come from a man between 18 and 29 years old who had mild COVID-19 (a few samples of this study predate the infection). The sample titles of this study are shuffled in the database, so cell type and time point are left out; the donor was told from shared clones.

The rearrangement joins TRBV4-2 to TRBJ2-3; 14 bases map to TRBD2. The CDR3 covers 18 residues. The germline CDR1 and CDR2 sequences are LGHNA and YNFKEQ. V gave up 0 bases and J gave up 5 bases; unmatched junction bases: 7. The CDR3 loop reads CASSQEETSGGVRDTQYF. The DNA of the CDR3 is TGTGCCAGCAGCCAAGAAGAGACTAGCGGGGGGGTTAGAGATACGCAGTATTTT.

This clonotype turned up a few times. The chain has TRBV7-3 and TRBJ2-2, with D tentatively TRBD1 (6 bases). The CDR3 is made up of 12 amino acids. Trimming took 5 bases from V and 10 from J, leaving 11 bases between them. Germline V CDR1 and CDR2: SGHTA, FQGTGA. CDR3 in amino acids: CASSPRGQELFF. In DNA, the CDR3 is TGTGCCAGCAGCCCACGGGGACAGGAGCTGTTTTTT.